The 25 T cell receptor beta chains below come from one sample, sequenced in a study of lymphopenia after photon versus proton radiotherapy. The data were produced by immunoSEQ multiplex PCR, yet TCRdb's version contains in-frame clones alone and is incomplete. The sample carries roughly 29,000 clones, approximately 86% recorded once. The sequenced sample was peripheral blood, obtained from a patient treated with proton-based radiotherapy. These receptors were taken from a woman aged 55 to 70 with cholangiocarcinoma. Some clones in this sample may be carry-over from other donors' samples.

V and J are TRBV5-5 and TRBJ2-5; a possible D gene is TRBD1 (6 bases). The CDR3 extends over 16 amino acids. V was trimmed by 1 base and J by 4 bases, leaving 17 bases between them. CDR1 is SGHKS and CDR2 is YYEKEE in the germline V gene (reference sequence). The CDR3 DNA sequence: TGTGCCAGCAGCTTGTCCGGACAGCAAGGGGGAGAGACCCAGTACTTC. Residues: CASSLSGQQGGETQYF.

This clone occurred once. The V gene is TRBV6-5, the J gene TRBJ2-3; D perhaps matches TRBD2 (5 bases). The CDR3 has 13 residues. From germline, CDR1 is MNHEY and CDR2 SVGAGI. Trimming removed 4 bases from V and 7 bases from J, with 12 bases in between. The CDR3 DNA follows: TGTGCCAGCAGTTTGGCGGGTTCTTATACGCAGTATTTT. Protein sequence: CASSLAGSYTQYF.

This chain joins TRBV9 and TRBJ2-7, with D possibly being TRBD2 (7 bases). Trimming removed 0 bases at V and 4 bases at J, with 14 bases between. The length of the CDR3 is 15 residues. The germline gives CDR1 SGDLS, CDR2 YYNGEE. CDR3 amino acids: CASSVGRGGLYEQYF. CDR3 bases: TGTGCCAGCAGCGTAGGAAGGGGGGGCCTATACGAGCAGTACTTC.

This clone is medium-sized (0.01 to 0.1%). CDR3 bases: TGTGCCTGGATTCCCCTAGGGGGTAACTATGGCTACACCTTC. Its protein is CAWIPLGGNYGYTF. The V call is TRBV30, the J call TRBJ1-2; possibly TRBD1 for D (6 bases). Germline-derived CDR1 and CDR2 are GTSNPN and SVGIG (reference sequence). V lost 4 bases and J lost 1, with 13 bases in between. The CDR3 contains 14 residues.

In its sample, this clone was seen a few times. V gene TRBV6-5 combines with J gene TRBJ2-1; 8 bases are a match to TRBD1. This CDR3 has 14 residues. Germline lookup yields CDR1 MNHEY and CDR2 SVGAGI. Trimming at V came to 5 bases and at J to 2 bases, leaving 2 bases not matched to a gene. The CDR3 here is CASSGQGPYNEQFF. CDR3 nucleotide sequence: TGTGCCAGCAGTGGACAGGGCCCCTACAATGAGCAGTTCTTC.

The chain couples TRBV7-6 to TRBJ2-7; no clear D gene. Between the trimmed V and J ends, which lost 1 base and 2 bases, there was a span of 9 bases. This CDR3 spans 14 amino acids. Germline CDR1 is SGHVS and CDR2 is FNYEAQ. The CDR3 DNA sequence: TGTGCCAGCAGCTTAGGGGCCCAAGCCTACGAGCAGTACTTC. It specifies CASSLGAQAYEQYF.

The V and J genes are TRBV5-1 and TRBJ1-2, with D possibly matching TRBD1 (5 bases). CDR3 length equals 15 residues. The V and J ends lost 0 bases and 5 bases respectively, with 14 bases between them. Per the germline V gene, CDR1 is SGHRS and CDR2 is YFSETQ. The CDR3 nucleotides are TGCGCCAGCAGCTTGGCCGGGGGACCGGAGTATGGCTACACCTTC. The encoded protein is CASSLAGGPEYGYTF.

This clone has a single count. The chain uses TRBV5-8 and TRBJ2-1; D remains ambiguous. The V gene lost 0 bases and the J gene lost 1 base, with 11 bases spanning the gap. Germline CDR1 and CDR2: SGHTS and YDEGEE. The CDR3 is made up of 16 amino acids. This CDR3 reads CASSLVLQKSYNEQFF. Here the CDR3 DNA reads TGTGCCAGCAGCTTGGTTCTCCAGAAGTCCTACAATGAGCAGTTCTTC.

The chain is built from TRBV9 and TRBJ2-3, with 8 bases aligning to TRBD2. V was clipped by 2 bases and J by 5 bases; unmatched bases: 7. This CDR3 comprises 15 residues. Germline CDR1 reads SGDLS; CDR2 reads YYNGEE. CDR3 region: CASSVRRGGGDTQYF. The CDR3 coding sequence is TGTGCCAGCAGCGTCAGACGGGGGGGAGGAGATACGCAGTATTTT.

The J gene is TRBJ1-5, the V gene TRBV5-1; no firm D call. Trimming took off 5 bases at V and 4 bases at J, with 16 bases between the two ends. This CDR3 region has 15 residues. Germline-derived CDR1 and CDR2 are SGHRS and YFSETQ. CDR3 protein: CASRFREMKNQPQHF. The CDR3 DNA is TGCGCCAGCAGGTTTAGAGAGATGAAGAATCAGCCCCAGCATTTT.

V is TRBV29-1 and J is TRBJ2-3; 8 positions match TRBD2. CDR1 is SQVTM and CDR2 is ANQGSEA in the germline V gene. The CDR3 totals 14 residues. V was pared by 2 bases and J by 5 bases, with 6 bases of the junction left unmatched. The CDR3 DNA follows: TGCAGCGTTGAACGTAGCGGGGTTAAAGATACGCAGTATTTT. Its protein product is CSVERSGVKDTQYF.

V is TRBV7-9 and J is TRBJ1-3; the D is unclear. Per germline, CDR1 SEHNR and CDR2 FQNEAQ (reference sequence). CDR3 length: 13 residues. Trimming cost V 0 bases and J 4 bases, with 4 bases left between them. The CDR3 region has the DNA TGTGCCAGCAGCTTAGCGGTCGGAAACACCATATATTTT. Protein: CASSLAVGNTIYF.

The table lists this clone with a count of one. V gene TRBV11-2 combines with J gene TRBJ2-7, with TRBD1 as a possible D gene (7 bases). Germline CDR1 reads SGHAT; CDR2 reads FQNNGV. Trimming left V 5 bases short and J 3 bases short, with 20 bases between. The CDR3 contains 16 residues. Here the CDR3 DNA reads TGTGCCAGCAGCCGAGGGGGCCAGGGGGGCTTCTACGAGCAGTACTTC. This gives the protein CASSRGGQGGFYEQYF.

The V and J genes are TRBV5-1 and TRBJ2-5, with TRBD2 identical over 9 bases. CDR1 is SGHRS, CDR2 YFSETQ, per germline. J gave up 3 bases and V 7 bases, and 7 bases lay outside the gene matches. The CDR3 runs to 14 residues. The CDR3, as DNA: TGCGCCAGCGGGGAGGGACTAGCAGAAGAGACCCAGTACTTC. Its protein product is CASGEGLAEETQYF.

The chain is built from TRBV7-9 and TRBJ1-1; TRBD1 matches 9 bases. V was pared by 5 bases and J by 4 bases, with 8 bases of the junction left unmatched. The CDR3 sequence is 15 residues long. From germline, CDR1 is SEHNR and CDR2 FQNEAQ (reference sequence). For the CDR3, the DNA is TGTGCCAGCAGCCCATGGGACAGGGAGGGCACTGAAGCTTTCTTT. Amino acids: CASSPWDREGTEAFF.

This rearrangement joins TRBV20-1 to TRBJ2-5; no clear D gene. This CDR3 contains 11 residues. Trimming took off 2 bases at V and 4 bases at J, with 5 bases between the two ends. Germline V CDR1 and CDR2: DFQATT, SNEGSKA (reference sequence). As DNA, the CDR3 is TGCAGTGCTAGAAGATTAGAGACCCAGTACTTC. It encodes CSARRLETQYF.

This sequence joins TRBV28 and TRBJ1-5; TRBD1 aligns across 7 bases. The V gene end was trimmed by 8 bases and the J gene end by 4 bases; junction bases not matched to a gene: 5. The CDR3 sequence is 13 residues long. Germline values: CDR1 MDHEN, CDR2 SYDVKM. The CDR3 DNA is TGTGCCAGCCGGGACAGCGGGAATCAGCCCCAGCATTTT. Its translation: CASRDSGNQPQHF.

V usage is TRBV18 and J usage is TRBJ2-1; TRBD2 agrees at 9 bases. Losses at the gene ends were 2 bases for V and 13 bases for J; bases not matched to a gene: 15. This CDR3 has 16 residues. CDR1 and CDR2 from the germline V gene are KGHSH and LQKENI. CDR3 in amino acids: CASSPETSGAPERQFF. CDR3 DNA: TGTGCCAGCTCACCAGAGACTAGCGGAGCCCCGGAGAGACAGTTCTTC.

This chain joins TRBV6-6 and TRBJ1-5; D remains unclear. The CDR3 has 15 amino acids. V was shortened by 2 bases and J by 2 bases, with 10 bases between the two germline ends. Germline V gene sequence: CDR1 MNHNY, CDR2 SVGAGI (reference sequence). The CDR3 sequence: CASSYEGSGNQPQHF. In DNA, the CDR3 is TGTGCCAGCAGTTACGAAGGGTCGGGCAATCAGCCCCAGCATTTT.

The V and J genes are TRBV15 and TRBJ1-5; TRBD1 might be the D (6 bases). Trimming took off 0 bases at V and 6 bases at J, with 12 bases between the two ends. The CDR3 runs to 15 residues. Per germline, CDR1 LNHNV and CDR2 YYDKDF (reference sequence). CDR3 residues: CATSREDRRSQPQHF. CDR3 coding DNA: TGTGCCACCAGCAGAGAAGACAGGAGAAGTCAGCCCCAGCATTTT.

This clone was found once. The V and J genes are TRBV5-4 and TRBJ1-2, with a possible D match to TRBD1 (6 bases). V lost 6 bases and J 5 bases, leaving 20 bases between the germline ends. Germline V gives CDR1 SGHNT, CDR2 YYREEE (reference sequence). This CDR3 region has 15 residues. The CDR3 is CASTHSGQSTYGYTF. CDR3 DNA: TGTGCCAGCACCCATAGCGGACAGTCTACTTATGGCTACACCTTC.

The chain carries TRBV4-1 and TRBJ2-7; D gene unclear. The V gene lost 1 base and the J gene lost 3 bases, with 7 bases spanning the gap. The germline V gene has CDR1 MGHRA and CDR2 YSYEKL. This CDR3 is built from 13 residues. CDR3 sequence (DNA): TGCGCCAGCAGCCAAGGTGGCCTCTACGAGCAGTACTTC. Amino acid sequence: CASSQGGLYEQYF.

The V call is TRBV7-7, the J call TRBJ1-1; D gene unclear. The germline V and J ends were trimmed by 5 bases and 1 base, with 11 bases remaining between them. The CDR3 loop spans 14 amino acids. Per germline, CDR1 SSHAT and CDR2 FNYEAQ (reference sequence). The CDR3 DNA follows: TGTGCCAGCAGCCCCCTGTGGGGGAACACTGAAGCTTTCTTT. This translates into CASSPLWGNTEAFF.

The CDR3 region is CASSFLDRGNTEAFF. The CDR3, as DNA: TGTGCCAGCAGCTTCTTAGACAGGGGGAACACTGAAGCTTTCTTT. The J gene is TRBJ1-1, the V gene TRBV7-2; 8 bases map to TRBD1. The CDR3 is 15 residues long. The J segment lost 1 base and the V segment lost 3 bases, leaving 4 bases of the junction unmatched. Germline-derived CDR1 and CDR2 are SGHTA and FQGNSA.

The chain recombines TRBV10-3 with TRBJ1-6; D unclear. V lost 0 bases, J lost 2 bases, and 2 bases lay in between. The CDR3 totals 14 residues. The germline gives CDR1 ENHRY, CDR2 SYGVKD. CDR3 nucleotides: TGTGCCATCAGTGAGTCGCCCTATAATTCACCCCTCCACTTT. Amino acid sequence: CAISESPYNSPLHF.